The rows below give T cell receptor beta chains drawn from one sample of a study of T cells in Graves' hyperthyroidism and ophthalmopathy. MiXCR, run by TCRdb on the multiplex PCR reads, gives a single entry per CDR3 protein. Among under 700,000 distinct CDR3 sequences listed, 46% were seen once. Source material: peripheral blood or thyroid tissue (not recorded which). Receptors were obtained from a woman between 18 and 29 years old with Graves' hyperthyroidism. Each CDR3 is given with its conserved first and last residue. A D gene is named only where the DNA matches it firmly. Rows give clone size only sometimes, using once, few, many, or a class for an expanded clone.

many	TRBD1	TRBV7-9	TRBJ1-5	CASSLGDRGYQPQHF	TGTGCCAGCAGCTTAGGGGACAGGGGATATCAGCCCCAGCATTTT
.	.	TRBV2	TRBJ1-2	CASSGQALNYGYTF	TGTGCCAGCAGTGGACAGGCCCTTAACTATGGCTACACCTTC
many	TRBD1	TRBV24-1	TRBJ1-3	CATSPGGSGNTIYF	TGTGCCACCAGTCCAGGGGGCTCTGGAAACACCATATATTTT
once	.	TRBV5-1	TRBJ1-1	CASSLVVGMGTEAFF	TGCGCCAGCAGCTTGGTTGTGGGAATGGGGACTGAAGCTTTCTTT
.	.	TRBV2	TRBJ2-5	CASTRTGANQETQYF	TGTGCCAGCACCAGAACGGGGGCCAACCAAGAGACCCAGTACTTC
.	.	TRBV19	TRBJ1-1	CASSIEGWGAYSTEAFF	TGTGCCAGTAGTATAGAAGGGTGGGGCGCTTACTCCACTGAAGCTTTCTTT
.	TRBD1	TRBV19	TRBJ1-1	CASRLGQKNTEAFF	TGTGCCAGTAGACTGGGACAGAAGAACACTGAAGCTTTCTTT
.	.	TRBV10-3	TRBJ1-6	CAISARSSYNSPLHF	TGTGCCATCAGTGCCAGGAGCTCCTATAATTCACCCCTCCACTTT
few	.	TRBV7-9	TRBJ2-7	CASSLVVRLAEVEQYF	TGTGCCAGCAGCTTAGTGGTTCGGCTAGCCGAGGTCGAGCAGTACTTC
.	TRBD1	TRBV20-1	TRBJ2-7	CSAAGGNEQYF	TGCAGTGCTGCAGGGGGCAACGAGCAGTACTTC
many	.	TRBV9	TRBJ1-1	CASSVTANTEAFF	TGTGCCAGCAGCGTAACGGCGAACACTGAAGCTTTCTTT
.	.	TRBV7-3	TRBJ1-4	CASSLREREKLFF	TGTGCCAGCAGCTTAAGGGAGCGGGAAAAACTGTTTTTT